This T cell receptor beta chain was identified in a study of OX40 agonist ivuxolimab in advanced cancers. Study context: Dosing consisted of intravenous ivuxolimab at 0.01 to 10 mg/kg every 2 weeks.

Germline V CDR1 and CDR2: MDHEN, SYDVKM. Trimming left V 6 bases short and J 2 bases short, with 17 bases between. CDR3 length: 17 amino acids. Patients who had autoimmune disease history or got systemic immunosuppression were left out. Some clones are missing from TCRdb's copy, which holds only in-frame ones; the method was immunoSEQ multiplex PCR. The data show 55,000 to 75,000 clones, approximately 87% seen once. The receptor was derived from an adult with an advanced solid tumor such as melanoma, head and neck, liver or kidney cancer. Here the sequenced sample was CD4+ or CD8+ T cells sorted from blood, taken in a trial of the OX40 agonist ivuxolimab. J is TRBJ1-6 and V is TRBV28; D gene ambiguous. The CDR3 region has the DNA TGTGCCAGCAGCCCGCTAGTTAGGGTGACCTATAATTCACCCCTCCACTTT. Protein product: CASSPLVRVTYNSPLHF.